This is a list of T cell receptor beta chains from one sample in a study of cytomegalovirus exposure and HLA in healthy donors. Libraries were prepared by immunoSEQ multiplex PCR; TCRdb keeps only in-frame clonotypes and omits some of them. This sample yields under 200,000 clones, of which roughly 83% are seen a single time; more than 0.85% belongs to the top ten. Source material: PBMCs. The receptor set was obtained from a man between 25 and 39 years old in good health and CMV-seronegative. The CDR3 runs from the conserved cysteine through the conserved F or W. The order of the fields is V gene, CDR3 protein.

V: TRBV5-1; CDR3: CASSLAGGSNQPQHF
V: TRBV5-1; CDR3: CASSTAGDTEAFF
V: TRBV25-1; CDR3: CASSGRGVSPLHF
V: TRBV11-2; CDR3: CASSLAGISREQYF
V: TRBV6-1; CDR3: CASTRMGGGSPLHF
V: TRBV4-2; CDR3: CASSHLGLAGGLFDYNEQFF
V: TRBV5-1; CDR3: CASSFLGTGDGYTF
V: TRBV27; CDR3: CASSPLGTGVNYGYTF
V: TRBV28; CDR3: CASNGDRLTGEQFF
V: TRBV9; CDR3: CASSPRGALNLGELFF
V: TRBV7-9; CDR3: CASSLGLALLDEQFF
V: TRBV20-1; CDR3: CSAHDTYEQYF
V: TRBV11-2; CDR3: CASSLPSGTAYNEQFF
V: TRBV5-1; CDR3: CASSLGGGETEAFF
V: TRBV12-1; CDR3: CASSPRGAYDGYTF
V: TRBV2; CDR3: CATQGEVSPLHF
V: TRBV28; CDR3: CASSFVRGQETQYF
V: TRBV7-9; CDR3: CASSLLESEQYF
V: TRBV11-3; CDR3: CASGGSSGTGEQYF
V: TRBV20-1; CDR3: CSSAGGREQYF
V: TRBV2; CDR3: CASRREAIETQYF
V: TRBV10-1; CDR3: CASSDSEAYEQYF
V: TRBV15; CDR3: CATSRSGTGNNEQFF
V: TRBV28; CDR3: CASSLMGPGNTEAFF
V: TRBV19; CDR3: CASSSTVGAEKLFF
V: TRBV12-5; CDR3: CASGLDRGRGYNEQFF
V: TRBV6-4; CDR3: CASSDSGGPDEQFF
V: TRBV7-8; CDR3: CASSFRDGNQPQHF
V: TRBV11-1; CDR3: CASSLFGTGDSSTDTQYF
V: TRBV6-1; CDR3: CASSGSGVRSSYEQYF
V: TRBV7-5; CDR3: CVRSSRTVWNTGELFF
V: TRBV13; CDR3: CASIEAGSSYNEQFF
V: TRBV5-1; CDR3: CASRSGTGMIGYTF
V: TRBV6-5; CDR3: CASSPFPGANYGYTF
V: TRBV18; CDR3: CASSPPWGDETQYF
V: TRBV5-1; CDR3: CASSFTPNTEAFF
V: TRBV5-1; CDR3: CASSLAGGLGEQFF
V: TRBV7-2; CDR3: CASSLSSFDRSGNIQYF
V: TRBV27; CDR3: CASSLGTGSLEQYF
V: TRBV28; CDR3: CASSLGSRSGYNEQFF
V: TRBV6-1; CDR3: CASSERRLKANYGYTF
V: TRBV7-6; CDR3: CASSLTPGITDTQYF